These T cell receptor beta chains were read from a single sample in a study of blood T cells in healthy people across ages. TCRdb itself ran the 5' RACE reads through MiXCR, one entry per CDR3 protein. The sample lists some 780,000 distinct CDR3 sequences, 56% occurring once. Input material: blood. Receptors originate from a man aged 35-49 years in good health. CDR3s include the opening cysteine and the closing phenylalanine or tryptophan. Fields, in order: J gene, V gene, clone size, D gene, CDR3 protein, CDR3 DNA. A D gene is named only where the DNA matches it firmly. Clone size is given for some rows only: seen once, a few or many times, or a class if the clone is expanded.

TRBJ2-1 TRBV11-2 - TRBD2 CASSSGGAWTSGGGSYNEQFF TGTGCCAGCAGCTCCGGGGGAGCCTGGACTAGCGGGGGGGGCTCCTACAATGAGCAGTTCTTC
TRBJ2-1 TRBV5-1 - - CASSSPLYEQFF TGCGCCAGCAGCTCCCCCTTATATGAGCAGTTCTTC
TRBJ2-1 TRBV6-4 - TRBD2 CASRVLAGEKGEQFF TGTGCCAGCAGGGTACTAGCGGGGGAAAAGGGTGAGCAGTTCTTC
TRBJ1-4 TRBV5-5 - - CASSLPGSPEKLFF TGTGCCAGCAGCCTCCCGGGGAGCCCTGAAAAACTGTTTTTT
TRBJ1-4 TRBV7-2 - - CASSLDSQSTKLFF TGTGCCAGCAGCTTAGATTCTCAGAGTACCAAACTGTTTTTT
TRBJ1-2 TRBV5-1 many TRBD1 CASSPGTGGAGGYTF TGCGCCAGCAGCCCCGGGACAGGGGGCGCGGGTGGCTACACCTTC
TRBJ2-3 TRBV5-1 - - CASNVQNLNTDTQYF TGCGCCAGCAACGTGCAGAACTTAAACACAGATACGCAGTATTTT
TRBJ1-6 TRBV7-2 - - CASSFGEYNSPLHF TGTGCCAGCAGCTTCGGGGAATATAATTCACCCCTCCACTTT
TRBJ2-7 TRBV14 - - CASSPRNGGEYF TGTGCCAGCAGCCCGAGAAACGGGGGCGAGTACTTC
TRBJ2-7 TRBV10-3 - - CAISDGDAVSFYEQYF TGTGCCATCAGTGATGGAGACGCGGTCTCGTTCTACGAGCAGTACTTC
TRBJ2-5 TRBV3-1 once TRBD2 CASTWTSAWRGQETQYF TGTGCCAGCACCTGGACTAGCGCCTGGCGTGGGCAAGAGACCCAGTACTTC
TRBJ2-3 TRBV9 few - CASSVGDAGSTDTQYF TGTGCCAGCAGCGTAGGTGATGCGGGAAGCACAGATACGCAGTATTTT
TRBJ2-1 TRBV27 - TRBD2 CASCSPGSSGRDEQFF TGTGCCAGCTGCTCCCCGGGGAGTAGCGGGAGGGATGAGCAGTTCTTC
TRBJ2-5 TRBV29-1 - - CSVDLGRTSSNEQYF TGCAGCGTTGACTTGGGGCGAACTAGTTCCAATGAGCAGTACTTC
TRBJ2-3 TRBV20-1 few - CSASAAGSTDTQYF TGCAGTGCTAGTGCTGCGGGGAGCACAGATACGCAGTATTTT
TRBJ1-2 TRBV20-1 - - CSAIGGSNYGYTF TGCAGTGCTATTGGCGGATCTAACTATGGCTACACCTTC
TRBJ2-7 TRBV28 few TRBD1 CASSLPGDRTYEQYF TGTGCCAGCAGTTTACCCGGGGACAGAACCTACGAGCAGTACTTC
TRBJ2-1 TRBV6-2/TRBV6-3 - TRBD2 CASSYGLAGSLSYNEQFF TGTGCCAGCAGTTACGGGCTAGCGGGCTCCCTTTCCTACAATGAGCAGTTCTTC
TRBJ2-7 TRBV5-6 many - CASSTGPILSYEQYF TGTGCCAGCAGCACAGGTCCCATCCTCTCTTACGAGCAGTACTTC
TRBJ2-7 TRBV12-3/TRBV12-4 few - CASRKGRPYEQYF TGTGCCAGCAGGAAGGGACGGCCCTACGAGCAGTACTTC
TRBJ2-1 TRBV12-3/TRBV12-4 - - CASTLSTGEAFF TGTGCCAGCACTCTTTCAACAGGGGAGGCGTTCTTC
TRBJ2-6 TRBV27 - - CASSWLGSSGANVLTF TGTGCCAGCAGTTGGCTGGGCAGCTCTGGGGCCAACGTCCTGACTTTC
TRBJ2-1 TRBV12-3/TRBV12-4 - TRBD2 CASSRTSGGDNEQFF TGTGCCAGCAGTCGGACTAGCGGGGGCGACAATGAGCAGTTCTTC